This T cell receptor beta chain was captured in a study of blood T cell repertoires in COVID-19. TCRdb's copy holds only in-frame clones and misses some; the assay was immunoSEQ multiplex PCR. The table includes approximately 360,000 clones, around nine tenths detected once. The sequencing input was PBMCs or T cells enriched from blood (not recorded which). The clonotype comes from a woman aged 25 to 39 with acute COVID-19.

DNA of the CDR3: TGTGCCAGCAGCTTAGTTACTGGCGGTGGCTCACCCCTCCACTTT. This translates into CASSLVTGGGSPLHF. The chain is built from TRBV7-9 and TRBJ1-6; no definite D call. The V end was cut by 1 base, the J end by 10 bases, with 14 bases between. Germline assignment: CDR1 SEHNR and CDR2 FQNEAQ (reference sequence). The length of the CDR3 is 15 residues.